This T cell receptor beta chain is from a study of T cell responses to AZD1222 COVID-19 vaccine (dated by TCRdb to about 2021). About the study as a whole: AZD1222 recipients given second doses at about 4 weeks or at about 12 weeks were pooled, since spike-specific TCR depth and breadth were not found to differ between the two schedules. A total of just over 230 trial participants underwent TCR sequencing, of whom 207 received two doses of AZD1222 and approximately 25 received two doses of the MenACWY control vaccine. Trial participants were enrolled by age into subgroups of 18-55, 56-69 and 70-plus years, and about 150, 27 and 61 TCR-sequenced participants, respectively, were included in these subgroups.

Study-level results and caveats: The vaccine-associated CD4 TCRs covered the entire spike protein, and the dominant responses fell in regions 160-218 and 743-854. Reportedly, close to half of the unique spike-specific TCRs recognized epitopes lying outside the regions that are mutated in the B.1.351 and B.1.1.7 variants. In the small 56-69-year group, the increase in depth fell short of significance, most likely because of low power. Because no day 14 peak-response samples were available, repertoires were characterized only after the peak T cell response. Most participants were white British and females outnumbered males, and the authors suggested that clonal diversity may have been underestimated. After two AZD1222 doses, spike-specific TCR breadth and depth were significantly higher than at day 0 and than in MenACWY recipients. Conclusions about previously exposed vaccinees are limited, since just 6 or 7 AZD1222 recipients were seropositive for SARS-CoV-2 at baseline.

A word on this clone: Its recognized antigen is unknown. No qualities accompany the bases; no much larger clone lies one base away.

The sample's time point label, in plain terms: baseline before first vaccination. The vaccinee samples were drawn from two UK trials, COV001 and COV002, one of which was a single-blind randomized controlled phase 2/3 trial testing AZD1222 (ChAdOx1 nCoV-19) in healthy adults. For TCRbeta chain sequencing, PBMC samples were collected from trial participants at day 0 and at day 28 after the second dose. The CDR3 regions of human TCRbeta chains were analyzed by immunosequencing. Regarding the original processing steps: TCRs in the repertoires were matched against a reference library of SARS-CoV-2-specific TCRs that had been generated with the MIRA antigen-specificity platform. Breadth was defined as the fraction of unique TCRs that were SARS-CoV-2-associated, and depth was defined as the fraction of total T cells that were SARS-CoV-2-associated. Each spike-specific TCR was assigned to its reactive spike region and to a CD4 or CD8 class using the MIRA data. Log10-transformed breadth and depth values were compared by one-way ANOVA with Sidak's multiple comparisons tests. In its TCRdb copy, this immuneACCESS table keeps in-frame sequences only and misses some clones. Where compared with another copy, unresolved V genes explain less than half of these, and the others have no known cause. V and J calls plus clone size are reproduced from that table; the DNA served to infer D and trimming. The sample table lists about 86,000 clones, roughly 90% of them with a count of one. Together, the top ten hold approximately 2% of the sample.

From the germline V gene, CDR1 is SGHRS and CDR2 is YFSETQ. The CDR3 contains 13 residues, cysteine and phenylalanine counted. CDR3 DNA only is kept here, 39 bases in frame from base 1. V was cut back by 4 bases and J by 5 bases, leaving a gap of 9 bases between them. This receptor was obtained from an adult in good health. The sequencing here drew on peripheral blood, taken on day 0 of AZD1222 vaccination. The rearrangement combines TRBV5-1 with TRBJ2-2; 5 matching bases give a weak D call of TRBD1. CDR3 sequence: CASSISGTGELFF. At the DNA level, the sequence is TGCGCCAGCAGCATCTCAGGGACCGGGGAGCTGTTTTTT. Supplemented by the reference TRBV5-1 and TRBJ2-2 proteins around the CDR3, the complete variable domain is KAGVTQTPRYLIKTRGQQVTLSCSPISGHRSVSWYQQTPGQGLQFLFEYFSETQRNKGNFPGRFSGRQFSNSRSEMNVSTLELGDSALYLCASSISGTGELFFGEGSRLTVL.